The clone carrying this TCR beta chain was counted at least ten times. One entry per CDR3 protein results from TCRdb running MiXCR on the 5' RACE reads. In the table there are about 8,000 distinct CDR3 sequences, over 9.5% of which are singletons. The data derive from a study of spatial heterogeneity in lung cancer. The CDR3 loop spans 11 amino acids. V was trimmed by 6 bases and J by 7 bases, leaving 9 bases between them. Germline V gene lookup returns CDR1 MNHNS and CDR2 SASEGT. Stated time point: sample taken at primary tumor resection. The chain uses TRBV6-1 and TRBJ1-2, with D perhaps TRBD1 (6 bases). The clonotype originates from a male donor with early-stage non-small cell lung cancer. The material was normal lung tissue next to the tumor, obtained at surgery. This chain's CDR3 is CASRQGFGYTF. The DNA for the CDR3 is TGTGCCAGCAGACAGGGTTTTGGCTACACCTTC.